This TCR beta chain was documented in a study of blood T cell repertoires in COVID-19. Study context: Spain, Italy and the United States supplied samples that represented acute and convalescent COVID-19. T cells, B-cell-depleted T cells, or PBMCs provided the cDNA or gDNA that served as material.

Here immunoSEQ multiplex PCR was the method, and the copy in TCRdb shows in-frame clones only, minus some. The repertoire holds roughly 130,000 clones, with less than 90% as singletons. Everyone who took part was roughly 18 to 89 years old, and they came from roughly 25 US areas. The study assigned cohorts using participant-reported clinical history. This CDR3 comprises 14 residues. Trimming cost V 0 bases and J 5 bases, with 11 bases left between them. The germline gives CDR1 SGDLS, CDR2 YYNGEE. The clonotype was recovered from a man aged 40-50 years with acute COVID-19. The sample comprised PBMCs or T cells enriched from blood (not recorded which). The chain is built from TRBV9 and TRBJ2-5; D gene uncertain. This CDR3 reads CASSVDGRRETQYF. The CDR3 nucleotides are TGTGCCAGCAGCGTAGATGGGCGTAGGGAGACCCAGTACTTC.